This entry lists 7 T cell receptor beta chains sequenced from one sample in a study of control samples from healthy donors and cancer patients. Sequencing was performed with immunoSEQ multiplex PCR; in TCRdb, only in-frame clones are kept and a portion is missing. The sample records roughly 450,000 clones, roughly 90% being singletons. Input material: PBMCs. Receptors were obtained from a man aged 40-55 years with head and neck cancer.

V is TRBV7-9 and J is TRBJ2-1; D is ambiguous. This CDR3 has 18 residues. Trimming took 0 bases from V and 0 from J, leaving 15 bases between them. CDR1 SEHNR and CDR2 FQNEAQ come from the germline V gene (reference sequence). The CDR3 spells CASSLAPARPSSYNEQFF. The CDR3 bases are TGTGCCAGCAGCTTAGCGCCGGCGCGTCCTAGCTCCTACAATGAGCAGTTCTTC.

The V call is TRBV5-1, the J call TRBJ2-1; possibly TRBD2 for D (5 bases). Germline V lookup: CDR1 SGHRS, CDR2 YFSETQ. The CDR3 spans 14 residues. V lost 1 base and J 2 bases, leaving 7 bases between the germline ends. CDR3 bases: TGCGCCAGCAGCTTGTCTAGCCCCTACAATGAGCAGTTCTTC. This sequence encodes CASSLSSPYNEQFF.

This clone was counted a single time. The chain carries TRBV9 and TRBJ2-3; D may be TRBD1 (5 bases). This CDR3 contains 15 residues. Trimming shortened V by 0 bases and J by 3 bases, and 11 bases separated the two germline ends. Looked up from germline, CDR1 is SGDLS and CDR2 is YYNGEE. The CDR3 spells CASSVGGRKTDTQYF. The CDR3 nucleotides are TGTGCCAGCAGCGTAGGGGGCAGGAAGACAGATACGCAGTATTTT. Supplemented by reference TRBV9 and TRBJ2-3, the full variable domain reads DSGVTQTPKHLITATGQRVTLRCSPRSGDLSVYWYQQSLDQGLQFLIQYYNGEERAKGNILERFSAQQFPDLHSELNLSSLELGDSALYFCASSVGGRKTDTQYFGPGTRLTVL.

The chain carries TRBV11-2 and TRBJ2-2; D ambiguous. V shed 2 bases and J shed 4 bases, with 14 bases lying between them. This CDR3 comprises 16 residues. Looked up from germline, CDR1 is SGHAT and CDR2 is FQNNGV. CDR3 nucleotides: TGTGCCAGCAGCTTAAGCTCTGTTCTTCTCACCGGGGAGCTGTTTTTT. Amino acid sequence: CASSLSSVLLTGELFF.

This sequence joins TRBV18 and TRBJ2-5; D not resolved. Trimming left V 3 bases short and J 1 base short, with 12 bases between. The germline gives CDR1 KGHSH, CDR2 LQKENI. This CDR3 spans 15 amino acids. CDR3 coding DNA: TGTGCCAGCTCACCCTATCAAATCGCCCAAGAGACCCAGTACTTC. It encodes CASSPYQIAQETQYF.

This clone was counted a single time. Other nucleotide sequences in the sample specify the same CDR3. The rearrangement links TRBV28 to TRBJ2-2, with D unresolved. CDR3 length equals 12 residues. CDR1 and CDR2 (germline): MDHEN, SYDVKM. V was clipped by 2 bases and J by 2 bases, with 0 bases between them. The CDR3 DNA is TGTGCCAGCAGTTTAAACACCGGGGAGCTGTTTTTT. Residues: CASSLNTGELFF.

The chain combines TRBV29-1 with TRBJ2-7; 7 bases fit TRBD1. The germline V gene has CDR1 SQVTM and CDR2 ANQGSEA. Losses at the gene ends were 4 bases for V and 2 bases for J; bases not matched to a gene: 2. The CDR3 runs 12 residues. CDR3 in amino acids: CSVGGTAYEQYF. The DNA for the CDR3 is TGCAGCGTTGGAGGGACAGCCTACGAGCAGTACTTC.